This T cell receptor (beta chain) emerged from a study of low-dose radiotherapy and immunotherapy resistance in tumors (dated by TCRdb to about 2022). Concerning the study at large: Cohort 1 received 0.5 Gy per fraction every 2 weeks, with a prescribed total PTV dose of 6.5 Gy. Cohort 2 received 1 Gy per fraction every two weeks, with a total of 13 Gy over 26 weeks. Patients were given nivolumab as a 240 mg flat dose every two weeks and ipilimumab at 1 mg/kg every six weeks, with both drugs delivered intravenously. Cyclophosphamide 200 mg/m2 was administered intravenously every two weeks, one day before each radiation and immunotherapy administration. Patients took aspirin 300 mg orally once daily for four cycles, starting on cycle 1 day 1. No randomization into treatment groups was done for the people taking part in the trial. Eight patients were included in the translational analysis, namely three from the first dose cohort plus the first five from the second dose cohort.

The donors took part in RACIN, a single-arm, phase I, dose-escalation trial that combined nivolumab, ipilimumab, aspirin, low-dose cyclophosphamide and low-dose radiotherapy. Patients with advanced, TIL-negative solid tumors were considered eligible. Concerning this clonotype: This receptor's antigen is unknown. Qualities for individual bases were not recorded, and no much larger clone is one base off.

Superscript III and a set of TRAV- and TRBV-specific primers were used to synthesize first-strand cDNA, so that both TCRalpha and TCRbeta chains were covered. TCRs were amplified for about 19 PCR cycles with Phusion, using a constant-region primer paired with the adapter attached to the V primers. Isolated mRNA was amplified with the MessageAmp II aRNA Amplification Kit, using a roughly 15-hour in vitro transcription at 37°C. The Dynabeads mRNA DIRECT Purification Kit was used to isolate the mRNA for TCR sequencing. A second approximately 25-cycle Phusion PCR added indexed Illumina adapters, and products were purified with AMPure XP beads. Turning to the authors' computational methods: Using custom Perl scripts, TCR sequences that encoded the same protein were pooled, out-of-frame sequences were dropped, and the abundance of each clonotype was calculated. The analysis excluded TCR sequences that were supported by just one read. Repertoire metrics included Shannon entropy, Gini index, clonality, richness, and frequency of TCRs shared between repertoires. TCRdb passed the public sequencing reads through fastp at Q25 and MiXCR, retaining productive beta sequences. Duplicate CDR3 protein sequences are folded into a single record with the most common DNA and genes. The V and J calls and clone size come from TCRdb's table, not from the authors' own analysis. For this sample there are some 15,000 distinct CDR3 sequences; about half appear just once. The biggest ten clones account for roughly 4% of the sample.

CDR3 length: 12 amino acids, cysteine to phenylalanine. The CDR3 DNA has 36 bases and is translated from base 1. For CDR1 and CDR2, the germline V gene lists SQVTM and ANQGSEA. Cut back by 7 bases and 7 bases, the V and J ends lie 13 bases apart. The sequence came from a human donor with advanced metastatic prostate, ovarian, gallbladder or colorectal cancer (not recorded which). This table probably holds off-target reads from a library built for another chain. The rearrangement combines TRBV29-1 with TRBJ2-2; the D region possibly corresponds to TRBD1 (6 bases align). The encoded CDR3 is CSADSVGGELFF. The DNA is as follows: TGCAGCGCGGACAGTGTCGGCGGGGAGCTGTTTTTT.